This passage covers 22 T cell receptor beta chains from one sample sequenced in a study of blood T cell repertoires in COVID-19. Data came from immunoSEQ multiplex PCR; TCRdb stores just in-frame clones and leaves some out. The sample holds about 81,000 clones; approximately 86% are singletons and the top ten take 4.8%. The sequenced sample was peripheral blood. The source of these receptors is a woman older than 75 with acute or convalescent COVID-19.

The J gene is TRBJ1-1, the V gene TRBV7-9, with TRBD1 matching 7 bases. V trimming: 3 bases; J trimming: 0 bases; junction bases outside the gene matches: 7. Germline CDR1 SEHNR, CDR2 FQNEAQ (reference sequence). The CDR3 covers 16 residues. The CDR3 DNA sequence: TGTGCCAGCAGCTTGGGACAGTCCTTTATGAACACTGAAGCTTTCTTT. Amino acids: CASSLGQSFMNTEAFF. The variable domain in full, with the rest retrieved from reference TRBV7-9 and TRBJ1-1, is DTGVSQNPRHKITKRGQNVTFRCDPISEHNRLYWYRQTLGQGPEFLTYFQNEAQLEKSRLLSDRFSAERPKGSFSTLEIQRTEQGDSAMYLCASSLGQSFMNTEAFFGQGTRLTVV.

The CDR3 region is CATSKDRGSYEQYF. DNA for the CDR3: TGTGCCACCAGCAAGGACAGGGGATCCTACGAGCAGTACTTC. The rearrangement uses TRBV15 and TRBJ2-7; 9 bases are shared with TRBD1. The germline V gene encodes CDR1 LNHNV and CDR2 YYDKDF (reference sequence). Trimming removed 4 bases from V and 1 base from J; junction bases left unmatched: 2. The CDR3 sequence is 14 residues long.

The chain recombines TRBV7-8 with TRBJ1-2; a weak D match, TRBD1 (6 bases). This CDR3 comprises 14 residues. Looked up from germline, CDR1 is SGHVS and CDR2 is FQNEAQ. The germline V and J ends were trimmed by 5 bases and 8 bases, with 18 bases remaining between them. The DNA of the CDR3 is TGTGCCAGCAGCGCCAGAGGGGGATTGGGAGGCTACACCTTC. This translates into CASSARGGLGGYTF.

J is TRBJ2-3 and V is TRBV29-1; TRBD1 might be the D (6 bases). Germline lookup yields CDR1 SQVTM and CDR2 ANQGSEA. The CDR3 is 13 residues long. Trimming pared 3 bases from V and 5 bases from J, leaving 12 bases between. CDR3 nucleotide sequence: TGCAGCGTTGAGGGGGCGCCTGTAGATACGCAGTATTTT. Translating it yields CSVEGAPVDTQYF.

V gene TRBV2 combines with J gene TRBJ2-7; D is undetermined. The CDR3 is made up of 11 amino acids. In germline, CDR1 is SNHLY, CDR2 FYNNEI. V was clipped by 4 bases and J by 3 bases, with 4 bases between them. CDR3 nucleotide sequence: TGTGCCAGCAGTGTCAGCTACGAGCAGTACTTC. This codes for CASSVSYEQYF.

The V call is TRBV5-1, the J call TRBJ2-3; TRBD1 aligns across 10 bases. The junction had 17 bases not matched to a gene; V was cut back by 3 bases and J by 1 base. The CDR3 is 20 residues long. Germline loops: CDR1 SGHRS, CDR2 YFSETQ. CDR3 sequence: CASSWQPGTGAAGGTDTQYF. The DNA for the CDR3 is TGCGCCAGCAGCTGGCAACCCGGGACAGGGGCCGCGGGGGGCACAGATACGCAGTATTTT.

The chain employs TRBV7-8 and TRBJ2-3, with D possibly matching TRBD1 (6 bases). CDR3 length equals 14 residues. Trimming removed 5 bases from V and 4 bases from J, with 13 bases in between. Germline CDR1 SGHVS, CDR2 FQNEAQ. The DNA of the CDR3 is TGTGCCAGCAGCCGAGCAGGGGTGGCAGATACGCAGTATTTT. Protein product: CASSRAGVADTQYF.

The V and J genes are TRBV6-6 and TRBJ2-2; 14 bases fit TRBD2. This CDR3 spans 16 amino acids. Germline trimming cut 4 bases from V and 6 bases from J; bases unmatched to any gene: 4. CDR1 and CDR2 from the germline V gene are MNHNY and SVGAGI (reference sequence). DNA for the CDR3: TGTGCCAGCAGTTTAAGACTAGCGGGGGGGCCCGGGGAGCTGTTTTTT. The encoded protein is CASSLRLAGGPGELFF.

As for this clone: The junction and the germline gene differ at one end; a read error may be behind it. The chain joins TRBV7-3 to TRBJ2-3; TRBD2 matches 10 bases. Germline V gene sequence: CDR1 SGHTA, CDR2 FQGTGA. CDR3 length: 15 residues. The CDR3 here is CASSSQSLAGDTRYF. CDR3 DNA: TGTGCCAGCAGCTCTCAAAGCCTAGCGGGGGATACGCGGTATTTT.

The V and J genes are TRBV7-2 and TRBJ1-6, with no clear D. From germline, CDR1 is SGHTA and CDR2 FQGNSA. There are 13 residues in the CDR3. V lost 5 bases, J lost 6 bases, and 8 bases lay in between. The CDR3 bases are TGTGCCAGCAGCCCACAAATTAATTCACCCCTCCACTTT. It is translated as CASSPQINSPLHF.

This chain connects TRBV9 to TRBJ2-7; TRBD2 aligns across 9 bases. Losses at the gene ends were 0 bases for V and 4 bases for J; bases not matched to a gene: 8. Germline V lookup: CDR1 SGDLS, CDR2 YYNGEE. The CDR3 contains 16 residues. CDR3 bases: TGTGCCAGCAGCGTAGAGGCTAGCGGGAAAAAGTACGAGCAGTACTTC. Amino acids: CASSVEASGKKYEQYF.

This clone appeared a single time. The J gene is TRBJ2-3, the V gene TRBV11-2; 9 nucleotides line up with TRBD2. Germline V gives CDR1 SGHAT, CDR2 FQNNGV. J gave up 8 bases and V 7 bases, and 10 bases lay outside the gene matches. The CDR3 is made up of 14 amino acids. The CDR3 nucleotides are TGTGCCAGCACCCCCGGACTAGCGTTCGCTACGCAGTATTTT. It codes for CASTPGLAFATQYF.

The CDR3 nucleotides are TGTGCCTGGAGTGCTCCCGTTCACACTGAAGCTTTCTTT. Translation gives CAWSAPVHTEAFF. This chain uses TRBV30 with TRBJ1-1; D ambiguous. In germline, CDR1 is GTSNPN, CDR2 SVGIG (reference sequence). This CDR3 is 13 amino acids long. The ends were cut back, 1 base at V and 3 bases at J, with 9 bases in the middle.

The V gene is TRBV18, the J gene TRBJ1-1; 9 bases fit TRBD1. With 6 bases clipped from V and 1 base from J, the junction kept 9 bases outside the gene matches. The CDR3 runs to 16 residues. Germline loops: CDR1 KGHSH, CDR2 LQKENI. The CDR3 region has the DNA TGTGCCAGCTCCCTCACAGGGGGCGTAAAGAACACTGAAGCTTTCTTT. Protein sequence: CASSLTGGVKNTEAFF.

The rearrangement links TRBV27 to TRBJ1-5; D is possibly TRBD1 (5 bases). Germline V CDR1 and CDR2: MNHEY, SMNVEV (reference sequence). This CDR3 comprises 15 residues. With 2 bases removed from V and 3 bases from J, the gap between germline ends came to 11 bases. CDR3 in amino acids: CASSLNDRHNQPQHF. DNA of the CDR3: TGTGCCAGCAGTTTAAACGACAGACACAATCAGCCCCAGCATTTT.

The chain carries TRBV6-1 and TRBJ2-6, with D tentatively TRBD2 (5 bases). Germline values: CDR1 MNHNS, CDR2 SASEGT. The CDR3 sequence is 16 residues long. The V gene lost 4 bases and the J gene lost 1 base, with 11 bases spanning the gap. CDR3 residues: CASSGLPGSGANVLTF. In DNA, the CDR3 is TGTGCCAGCAGTGGCCTTCCGGGGTCTGGGGCCAACGTCCTGACTTTC.

This chain uses TRBV6-1 with TRBJ2-3, with 11 bases fitting TRBD2. The germline V gene encodes CDR1 MNHNS and CDR2 SASEGT. Trimming cost V 4 bases and J 8 bases; bases outside gene matches: 17. CDR3 length: 18 residues. CDR3 nucleotides: TGTGCCAGCAGTGCGACGACCTCACTAGCGGGGGTTCCCCTTACGCAGTATTTT. The encoded protein is CASSATTSLAGVPLTQYF.

The V gene is TRBV9, the J gene TRBJ1-3, with D uncertain. Germline-derived CDR1 and CDR2 are SGDLS and YYNGEE. V lost 4 bases and J 4 bases, leaving 15 bases between the germline ends. This CDR3 has 15 amino acids. The CDR3 loop is CASSPRETGGNTIYF. The CDR3 coding sequence is TGTGCCAGCAGCCCAAGGGAGACGGGAGGAAACACCATATATTTT.

This clone was seen once. The chain couples TRBV30 to TRBJ2-1, with D unresolved. Per the germline V gene, CDR1 is GTSNPN and CDR2 is SVGIG (reference sequence). This CDR3 contains 11 residues. V gave up 4 bases and J gave up 2 bases, with 3 bases separating them. CDR3 in DNA: TGTGCCTGGACAGCCTACAATGAGCAGTTCTTC. Translated, it gives CAWTAYNEQFF.

This clone came up once. The rearrangement links TRBV5-1 to TRBJ1-6; D is undetermined. The germline CDR1 and CDR2 sequences are SGHRS and YFSETQ. The germline V and J ends were trimmed by 0 bases and 6 bases, with 7 bases remaining between them. The CDR3 runs to 14 residues. Here the CDR3 DNA reads TGCGCCAGCAGCTTGGAGCTAGGTAATTCACCCCTCCACTTT. Amino acids: CASSLELGNSPLHF.

The V gene is TRBV2, the J gene TRBJ1-1, with D uncertain. The V end lost 7 bases, the J end lost 0 bases, and 21 bases lay between the germline ends. Germline CDR1 SNHLY, CDR2 FYNNEI. This CDR3 is built from 17 residues. As DNA, the CDR3 is TGTGCCAGCACTCGAGGTCCGGCAGGCGGGGTGAACACTGAAGCTTTCTTT. Protein sequence: CASTRGPAGGVNTEAFF.

In its sample, this clone was seen once. V usage is TRBV7-9 and J usage is TRBJ1-1, with 9 bases identical to TRBD1. V dropped 3 bases and J dropped 5; count of bases not matched to a gene: 7. There are 15 residues in the CDR3. Germline lookup yields CDR1 SEHNR and CDR2 FQNEAQ (reference sequence). CDR3 loop: CASSFTGGAGTEAFF. In nucleotides, the CDR3 is TGTGCCAGCAGCTTTACAGGGGGCGCAGGGACTGAAGCTTTCTTT. The entire variable domain, with the rest obtained from reference TRBV7-9 and TRBJ1-1, is as follows: DTGVSQNPRHKITKRGQNVTFRCDPISEHNRLYWYRQTLGQGPEFLTYFQNEAQLEKSRLLSDRFSAERPKGSFSTLEIQRTEQGDSAMYLCASSFTGGAGTEAFFGQGTRLTVV.